The 19 T cell receptor beta chains listed next were all sequenced from one sample in a study of T-cell memory formation after mild COVID-19. TCRdb reanalysed the 5' RACE reads using MiXCR and keeps one entry per CDR3 protein. The sample yields 100,000 or so distinct CDR3 sequences, around 10% seen once. The material sequenced was PBMCs or a T cell subset sorted from them (not recorded which). These TCRs come from a man younger than 35 who had mild COVID-19 (a few samples of this study predate the infection). Cell type and time point are not known.

V is TRBV19 and J is TRBJ1-1; no firm D call. The V gene's germline CDR1 is LNHDA and CDR2 SQIVND (reference sequence). Trimming took 3 bases from V and 4 from J, leaving 6 bases between them. This CDR3 region has 12 residues. The DNA of the CDR3 is TGTGCCAGTAGTATTGGGAGCACTGAAGCTTTCTTT. Translating gives CASSIGSTEAFF.

This rearrangement joins TRBV2 to TRBJ1-5; the D gene is possibly TRBD1 (5 bases). Germline V gene data show CDR1 as SNHLY and CDR2 as FYNNEI. Trimming removed 2 bases at V and 5 bases at J, with 10 bases between. There are 14 residues in the CDR3. The CDR3 DNA sequence: TGTGCCAGCAGTGAACAGACAGATGATCAGCCCCAGCATTTT. As protein: CASSEQTDDQPQHF.

The chain employs TRBV7-3 and TRBJ1-1; tentatively, D is TRBD1 (6 bases). The CDR3 sequence is 14 residues long. V lost 2 bases, J lost 4 bases, and 11 bases lay in between. Germline V gene data show CDR1 as SGHTA and CDR2 as FQGTGA. Here the CDR3 DNA reads TGTGCCAGCAGCTTACAGGGGTTTGGCACTGAAGCTTTCTTT. It specifies CASSLQGFGTEAFF. The full variable domain, with the rest looked up from reference TRBV7-3 and TRBJ1-1, is GAGVSQTPSNKVTEKGKYVELRCDPISGHTALYWYRQSLGQGPEFLIYFQGTGAADDSGLPNDRFFAVRPEGSVSTLKIQRTERGDSAVYLCASSLQGFGTEAFFGQGTRLTVV.

This clonotype was detected ten times or more. This chain uses TRBV20-1 with TRBJ1-2, with D hard to call. Deletions cut 5 bases from V and 8 bases from J, with 18 bases between. Germline V gene sequence: CDR1 DFQATT, CDR2 SNEGSKA (reference sequence). The CDR3 has 13 residues. DNA for the CDR3: TGCAGTGCTCTTCCCCGGTCCATTCTGGGCTACACCTTC. Its protein is CSALPRSILGYTF.

This clonotype has a count of ten or more. V is TRBV4-1 and J is TRBJ2-2; possibly TRBD1 for D (6 bases). Germline assignment: CDR1 MGHRA and CDR2 YSYEKL. This CDR3 is 14 amino acids long. V was shortened by 5 bases and J by 6 bases, with 13 bases between the two germline ends. CDR3 region: CASSSTGIPGELFF. CDR3 nucleotides: TGCGCCAGCAGCTCTACAGGGATTCCCGGGGAGCTGTTTTTT.

The chain has TRBV5-6 and TRBJ1-2; D is uncertain. The CDR3 is 16 amino acids. Germline lookup yields CDR1 SGHDT and CDR2 YYEEEE. V was shortened by 0 bases and J by 0 bases, with 12 bases between the two germline ends. In DNA form, the CDR3 reads TGTGCCAGCAGCTTGGCCCTGTCGGTAGCTAACTATGGCTACACCTTC. It encodes CASSLALSVANYGYTF.

This clonotype was detected only a few times. CDR3 nucleotides: TGTGCCAGCAGCCCCCCCGGGACAGGTAGCACAGATACGCAGTATTTT. Residues: CASSPPGTGSTDTQYF. The rearrangement uses TRBV7-9 and TRBJ2-3; 8 bases match TRBD1. Trimming removed 5 bases from V and 0 bases from J; junction bases left unmatched: 7. This CDR3 has 16 residues. Looked up from germline, CDR1 is SEHNR and CDR2 is FQNEAQ (reference sequence).

This CDR3 reads CASSQFSRGNTGELFF. CDR3 in DNA: TGTGCCAGCAGCCAATTTTCCAGGGGGAACACCGGGGAGCTGTTTTTT. The rearrangement joins TRBV3-1 to TRBJ2-2, with D possibly matching TRBD1 (6 bases). The germline gives CDR1 LGHDT, CDR2 YNNKEL (reference sequence). Trimming removed 2 bases at V and 1 base at J, with 11 bases between. The CDR3 is 16 residues long.

This clonotype showed up just a few times. The chain couples TRBV9 to TRBJ1-5; D is possibly TRBD1 (5 bases). Germline V CDR1 and CDR2: SGDLS, YYNGEE. The CDR3 runs to 17 residues. With 0 bases removed from V and 6 bases from J, the gap between germline ends came to 19 bases. CDR3: CASSVGGTAEGGQPQHF. The CDR3 DNA is TGTGCCAGCAGCGTAGGGGGGACCGCTGAAGGAGGTCAGCCCCAGCATTTT.

This clonotype was recorded a few times. This rearrangement joins TRBV7-6 to TRBJ1-6; D call uncertain. This CDR3 is 14 amino acids long. Germline V CDR1 and CDR2: SGHVS, FNYEAQ. Trimming pared 4 bases from V and 7 bases from J, leaving 11 bases between. The CDR3 DNA follows: TGTGCCAGCAGCTCCGGACGGGCCAATTCACCCCTCCACTTT. Amino acids: CASSSGRANSPLHF.

The chain uses TRBV29-1 and TRBJ1-5, with D possibly TRBD1 on 5 matching bases. The V gene's germline CDR1 is SQVTM and CDR2 ANQGSEA. This CDR3 comprises 14 residues. V shed 4 bases and J shed 7 bases, with 17 bases lying between them. The CDR3 DNA follows: TGCAGCGTTGGACGGTCGGAGGGGTCCCAGCCCCAGCATTTT. Its translation: CSVGRSEGSQPQHF.

The chain joins TRBV4-3 to TRBJ1-1; D ambiguous. The CDR3 runs to 12 residues. Germline V gene lookup returns CDR1 LGHNA and CDR2 YSLEER. V was pared by 3 bases and J by 8 bases, with 10 bases between. The CDR3 region is CASSQRTGEAFF. As DNA, the CDR3 is TGCGCCAGCAGCCAGCGGACGGGCGAAGCTTTCTTT.

The genes are TRBV12-3 or TRBV12-4 and TRBJ2-7; TRBD1 is a possible D gene (6 bases). CDR3 length: 13 amino acids. Trimming left V 6 bases short and J 2 bases short, with 11 bases between. This CDR3 reads CASRYTGTYEQYV. The CDR3 region has the DNA TGTGCCAGCAGGTATACAGGGACCTACGAGCAGTACGTC.

This clonotype was seen more than once but under ten times. The chain has TRBV5-1 and TRBJ2-7, with 10 bases fitting TRBD1. Per germline, CDR1 SGHRS and CDR2 YFSETQ. V shed 2 bases, J shed 3 bases, and the junction held 5 bases outside the gene matches. The CDR3 sequence is 15 residues long. This CDR3 is CASSLGTGVIYEQYV. CDR3 nucleotides: TGCGCCAGCAGCTTAGGGACAGGGGTCATCTACGAGCAGTACGTC.

This clonotype was picked up a small number of times. The V and J genes are TRBV19 and TRBJ2-3, with a possible D match to TRBD2 (6 bases). This CDR3 region has 15 residues. Germline V gene data show CDR1 as LNHDA and CDR2 as SQIVND (reference sequence). V lost 1 base to trimming and J lost 4 bases, with 12 bases between them. The CDR3 coding sequence is TGTGCCAGTAGTATAGCGGGGGACGGCGCAGATACGCAGTATTTT. It encodes CASSIAGDGADTQYF.

The gene calls are TRBV5-3 and TRBJ2-2; a weak D match, TRBD1 (5 bases). TRBV5-3 is an open reading frame whose function is uncertain. Trimming took off 4 bases at V and 3 bases at J, with 10 bases between the two ends. This CDR3 is 14 amino acids long. The CDR3 DNA reads TGTGCCAGAAGCCCGGACACTGACACCGGGGAGCTGTTTTTT. Translation gives CARSPDTDTGELFF.

The table lists this clonotype with a few counts. The V and J genes are TRBV7-9 and TRBJ2-2; D uncertain. The CDR3 loop spans 12 amino acids. Germline values: CDR1 SEHNR, CDR2 FQNEAQ (reference sequence). V lost 5 bases, J lost 3 bases, and 4 bases lay in between. This CDR3 is CASSPYTGELFF. CDR3 nucleotide sequence: TGTGCCAGCAGCCCTTACACCGGGGAGCTGTTTTTT.

The gene calls are TRBV7-9 and TRBJ2-2; the match to TRBD1 covers 9 bases. The CDR3 is made up of 20 amino acids. Germline loops: CDR1 SEHNR, CDR2 FQNEAQ (reference sequence). Trimming cost V 3 bases and J 0 bases; bases outside gene matches: 14. Here the CDR3 reads CASSFPTNRGQRANTGELFF. CDR3 bases: TGTGCCAGCAGCTTCCCGACTAACAGGGGGCAGAGAGCGAACACCGGGGAGCTGTTTTTT.

This clonotype was counted between two and nine times. This sequence joins TRBV9 and TRBJ2-7; tentative D call: TRBD2 (5 bases). Germline assignment: CDR1 SGDLS and CDR2 YYNGEE. Trimming stripped 0 bases from V and 5 bases from J, with 15 bases between. This CDR3 contains 15 residues. CDR3 loop: CASSVVSVSRDEQYF. The DNA for the CDR3 is TGTGCCAGCAGCGTAGTATCAGTGTCGAGGGACGAGCAGTACTTC.